These T cell receptor beta chains were read from a single sample in a study of shared clonotypes between healthy human individuals. Only in-frame clones appear in the TCRdb table, and some are missing; sequencing was by immunoSEQ multiplex PCR. The sample lists 2 million to 2.5 million clones; 90% to 95% were seen once. The sequenced sample consisted of naive CD4+ T cells from PBMCs. The receptor source for this set is a young man in good health. Some clones in this sample may be carry-over from other donors' samples. Both conserved end residues are part of each CDR3. The D gene is left open where the match is weak. Some rows have no size entry. The others give once, few or many, or a class for an expanded clone.

d_call clone_size j_call v_call cdr3_nt cdr3_aa
. . TRBJ2-2 TRBV9 TGTGCCAGCAGCGTCGGGACCGCGAACACCGGGGAGCTGTTTTTT CASSVGTANTGELFF
TRBD2 . TRBJ2-2 TRBV5-1 TGCGCCAGCAGCTTGGAGGTGTCGGGACTAGCGGGAGTATGGGAGCTGTTTTTT CASSLEVSGLAGVWELFF
. . TRBJ1-1 TRBV2 TGTGCCAGCAGTGAACTTGGGGAGGGGCGGAACACTGAAGCTTTCTTT CASSELGEGRNTEAFF
TRBD2 once TRBJ2-1 TRBV5-1 TGCGCCAGCAGCCCCTTAGTAGCGGGGCCCTACAATGAGCAGTTCTTC CASSPLVAGPYNEQFF
TRBD1 once TRBJ2-7 TRBV5-1 TGCGCCAGCAGCTTGGTGACAGGGGGGCTAGGAGAGCAGTACTTC CASSLVTGGLGEQYF
. . TRBJ1-1 TRBV6-5 TGTGCCAGCAGTTACGGAAAGAACACTGAAGCTTTCTTT CASSYGKNTEAFF
. . TRBJ2-5 TRBV5-1 TGCGCCAGCAGTCCCGATTCTAGGGCGATGGTGGAGACCCAGTACTTC CASSPDSRAMVETQYF
TRBD2 . TRBJ2-1 TRBV19 TGTGCCAGTAGTATGGCTAGCGGGAGTAGTAGGAATGAGCAGTTCTTC CASSMASGSSRNEQFF
. . TRBJ1-1 TRBV11-1 TGTGCCAGCAGCCAAGGGACGGCCCTGAACACTGAAGCTTTCTTT CASSQGTALNTEAFF
. . TRBJ2-3 TRBV28 TGTGCCAGCAGTCGGGACTCCCGGGGAGATACGCAGTATTTT CASSRDSRGDTQYF
TRBD2 . TRBJ2-1 TRBV11-3 TGTGCCAGTCAGTATGACGGGGGACTAGGGAATGAGCAGTTCTTC CASQYDGGLGNEQFF
. . TRBJ1-5 TRBV5-1 TGCGCCAGCAGCTTAGGATTGGGGAGCAATCAGCCCCAGCATTTT CASSLGLGSNQPQHF
TRBD2 . TRBJ2-1 TRBV15 TGTGCCACCAGCAGACTAGCGGAATTCTACAATGAGCAGTTCTTC CATSRLAEFYNEQFF
. once TRBJ2-5 TRBV15 TGTGCCACCAGCAGAGTCCCGACTAGTTTCGGTCACGAGACCCAGTACTTC CATSRVPTSFGHETQYF
TRBD2 . TRBJ2-7 TRBV29-1 TGCAGCGCGGGACTAGCGGGAGGTACCTACGAGCAGTACTTC CSAGLAGGTYEQYF
. . TRBJ2-5 TRBV5-4 TGTGCCAGCAGCTTGTTATTGGGGGGAGGCCTCCAAGAGACCCAGTACTTC CASSLLLGGGLQETQYF
TRBD1 . TRBJ2-1 TRBV11-3 TGTGCCAGCAGCTTAGTAGGGACAGGGGGCCGTAATGAGCAGTTCTTC CASSLVGTGGRNEQFF
. . TRBJ2-1 TRBV5-1 TGCGCCAGCAGATCCCACGGCGGGGTGAGTAGCAATGAGCAGTTCTTC CASRSHGGVSSNEQFF
. . TRBJ2-7 TRBV6-5 TGTGCCAGCAGGATTAGCGGCTCCTACGAGCAGTACTTC CASRISGSYEQYF
TRBD2 . TRBJ2-1 TRBV2 TGTGCCAGCAGTGAGCTAGCGGCCTACAATGAGCAGTTCTTC CASSELAAYNEQFF
TRBD1 . TRBJ2-7 TRBV2 TGTGCCAGCGGAGGACAGGTTGGCTACGAGCAGTACTTC CASGGQVGYEQYF
. . TRBJ2-7 TRBV28 TGTGCCAGCATCAAGAACCCGGAGTCCCACGAGCAGTACTTC CASIKNPESHEQYF